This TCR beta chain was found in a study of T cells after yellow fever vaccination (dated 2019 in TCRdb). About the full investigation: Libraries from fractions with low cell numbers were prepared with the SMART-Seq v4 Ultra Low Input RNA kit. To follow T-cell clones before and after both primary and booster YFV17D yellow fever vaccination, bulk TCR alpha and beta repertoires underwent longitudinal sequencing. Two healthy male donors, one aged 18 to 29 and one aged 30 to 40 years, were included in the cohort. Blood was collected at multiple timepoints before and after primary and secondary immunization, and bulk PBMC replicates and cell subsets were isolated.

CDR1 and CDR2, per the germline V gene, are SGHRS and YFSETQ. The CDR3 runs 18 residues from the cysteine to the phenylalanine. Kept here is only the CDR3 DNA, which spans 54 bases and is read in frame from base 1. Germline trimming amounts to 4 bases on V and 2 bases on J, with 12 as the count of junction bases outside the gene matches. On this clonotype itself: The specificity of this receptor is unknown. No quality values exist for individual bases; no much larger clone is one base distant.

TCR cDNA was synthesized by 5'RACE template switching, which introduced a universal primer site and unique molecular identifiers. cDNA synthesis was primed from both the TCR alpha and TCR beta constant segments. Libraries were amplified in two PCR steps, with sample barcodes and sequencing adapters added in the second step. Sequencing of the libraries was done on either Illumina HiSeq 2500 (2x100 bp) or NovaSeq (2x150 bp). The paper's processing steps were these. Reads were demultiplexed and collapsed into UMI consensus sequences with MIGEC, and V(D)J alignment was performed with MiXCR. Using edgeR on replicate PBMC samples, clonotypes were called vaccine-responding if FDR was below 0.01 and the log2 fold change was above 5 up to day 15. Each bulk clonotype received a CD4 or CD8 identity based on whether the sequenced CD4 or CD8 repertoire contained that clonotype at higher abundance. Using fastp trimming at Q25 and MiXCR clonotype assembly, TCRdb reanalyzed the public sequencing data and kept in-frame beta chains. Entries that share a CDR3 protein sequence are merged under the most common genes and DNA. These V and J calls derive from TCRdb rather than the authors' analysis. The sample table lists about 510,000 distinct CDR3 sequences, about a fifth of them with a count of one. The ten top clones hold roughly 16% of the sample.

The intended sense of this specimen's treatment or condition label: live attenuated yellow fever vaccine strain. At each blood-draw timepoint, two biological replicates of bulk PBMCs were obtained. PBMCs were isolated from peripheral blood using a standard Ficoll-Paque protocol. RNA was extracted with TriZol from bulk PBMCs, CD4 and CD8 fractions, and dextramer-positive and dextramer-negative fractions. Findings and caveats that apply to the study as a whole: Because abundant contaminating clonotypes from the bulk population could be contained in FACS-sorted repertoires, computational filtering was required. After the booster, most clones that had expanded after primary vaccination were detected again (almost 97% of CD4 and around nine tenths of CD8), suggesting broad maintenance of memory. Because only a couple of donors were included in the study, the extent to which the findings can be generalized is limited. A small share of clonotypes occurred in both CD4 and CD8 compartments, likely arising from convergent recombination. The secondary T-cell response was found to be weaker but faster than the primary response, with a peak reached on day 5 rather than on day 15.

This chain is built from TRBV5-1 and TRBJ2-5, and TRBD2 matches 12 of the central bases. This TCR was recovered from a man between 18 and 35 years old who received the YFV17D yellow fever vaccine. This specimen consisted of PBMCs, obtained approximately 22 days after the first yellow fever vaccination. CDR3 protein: CASSRTSGAEIHQETQYF. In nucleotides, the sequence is TGCGCCAGCAGCCGGACTAGCGGGGCCGAGATTCATCAAGAGACCCAGTACTTC.